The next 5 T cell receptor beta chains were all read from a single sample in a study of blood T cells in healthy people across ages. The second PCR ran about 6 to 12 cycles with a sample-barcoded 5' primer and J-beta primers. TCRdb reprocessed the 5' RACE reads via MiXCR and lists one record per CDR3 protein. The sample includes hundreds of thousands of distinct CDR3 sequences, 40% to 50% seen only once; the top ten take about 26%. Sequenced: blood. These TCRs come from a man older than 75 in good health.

The CDR3 spells CSARAPPRTGVWQPQHF. The CDR3 coding sequence is TGCAGTGCTAGAGCCCCCCCAAGGACAGGGGTTTGGCAGCCCCAGCATTTT. The chain employs TRBV20-1 and TRBJ1-5, with TRBD1 identical over 9 bases. The CDR3 consists of 17 residues. J was trimmed by 7 bases and V by 1 base; bases with no gene match: 14. CDR1 is DFQATT and CDR2 is SNEGSKA in the germline V gene (reference sequence).

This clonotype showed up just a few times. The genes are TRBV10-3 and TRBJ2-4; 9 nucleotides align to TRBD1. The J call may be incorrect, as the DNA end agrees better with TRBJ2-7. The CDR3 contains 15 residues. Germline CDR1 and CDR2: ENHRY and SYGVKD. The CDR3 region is CAIRAQRDRAIEQYF. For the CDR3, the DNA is TGTGCCATCAGGGCCCAGAGGGACAGGGCGATCGAGCAGTACTTC.

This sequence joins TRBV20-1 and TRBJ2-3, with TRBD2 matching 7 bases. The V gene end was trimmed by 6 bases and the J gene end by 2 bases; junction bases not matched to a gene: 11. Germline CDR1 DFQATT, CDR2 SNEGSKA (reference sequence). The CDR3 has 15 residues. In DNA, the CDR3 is TGCAGTGCCCCGATTGGGGGGGACCTCACAGATACGCAGTATTTT. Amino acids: CSAPIGGDLTDTQYF.

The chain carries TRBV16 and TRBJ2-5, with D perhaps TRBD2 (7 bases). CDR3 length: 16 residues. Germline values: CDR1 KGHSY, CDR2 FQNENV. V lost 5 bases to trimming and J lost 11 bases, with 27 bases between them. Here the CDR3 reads CASSSTRGGDLLEQYF. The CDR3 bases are TGTGCCAGCAGCTCGACTAGAGGGGGGGACCTTCTAGAGCAGTACTTC.

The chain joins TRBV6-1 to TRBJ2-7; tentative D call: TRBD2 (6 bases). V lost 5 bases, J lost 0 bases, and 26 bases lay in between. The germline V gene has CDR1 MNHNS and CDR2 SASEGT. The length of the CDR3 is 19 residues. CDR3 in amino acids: CASSPKSFNWDGSSYEQYF. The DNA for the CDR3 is TGTGCCAGCAGTCCTAAATCGTTTAATTGGGACGGGAGCTCCTACGAGCAGTACTTC.